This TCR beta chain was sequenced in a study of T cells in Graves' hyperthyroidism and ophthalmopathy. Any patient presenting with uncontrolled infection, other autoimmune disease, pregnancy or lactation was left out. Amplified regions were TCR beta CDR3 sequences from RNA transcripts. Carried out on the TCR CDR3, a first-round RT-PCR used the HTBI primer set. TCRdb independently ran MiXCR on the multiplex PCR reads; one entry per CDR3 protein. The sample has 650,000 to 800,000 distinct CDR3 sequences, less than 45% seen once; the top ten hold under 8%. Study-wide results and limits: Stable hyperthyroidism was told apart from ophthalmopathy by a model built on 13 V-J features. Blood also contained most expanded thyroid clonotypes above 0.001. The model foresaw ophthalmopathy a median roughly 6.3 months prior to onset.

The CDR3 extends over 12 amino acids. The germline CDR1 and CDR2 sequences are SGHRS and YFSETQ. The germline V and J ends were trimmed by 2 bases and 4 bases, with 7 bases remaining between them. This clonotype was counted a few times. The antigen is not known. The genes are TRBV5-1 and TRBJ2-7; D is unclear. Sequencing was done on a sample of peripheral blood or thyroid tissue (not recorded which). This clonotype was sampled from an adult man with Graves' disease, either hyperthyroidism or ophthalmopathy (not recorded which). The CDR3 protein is CASSFTDYEQYF. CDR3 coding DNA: TGCGCCAGCAGCTTTACCGATTACGAGCAGTACTTC.